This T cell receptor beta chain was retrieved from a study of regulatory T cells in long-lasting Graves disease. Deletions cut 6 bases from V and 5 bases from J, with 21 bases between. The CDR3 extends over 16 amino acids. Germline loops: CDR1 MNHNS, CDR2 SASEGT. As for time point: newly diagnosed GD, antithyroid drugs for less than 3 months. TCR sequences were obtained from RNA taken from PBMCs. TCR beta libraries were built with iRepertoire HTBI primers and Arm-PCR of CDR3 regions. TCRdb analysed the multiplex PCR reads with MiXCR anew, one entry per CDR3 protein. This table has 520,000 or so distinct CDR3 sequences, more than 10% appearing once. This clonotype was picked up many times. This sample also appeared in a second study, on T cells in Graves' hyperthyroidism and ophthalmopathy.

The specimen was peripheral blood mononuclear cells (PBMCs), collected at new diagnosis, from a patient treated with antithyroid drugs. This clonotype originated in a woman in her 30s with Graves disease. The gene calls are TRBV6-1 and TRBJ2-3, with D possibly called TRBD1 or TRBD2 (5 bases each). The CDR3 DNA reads TGTGCCAGCAGCCCGCTAAGGGACCTGGCGAGAGATACGCAGTATTTT. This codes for CASSPLRDLARDTQYF.